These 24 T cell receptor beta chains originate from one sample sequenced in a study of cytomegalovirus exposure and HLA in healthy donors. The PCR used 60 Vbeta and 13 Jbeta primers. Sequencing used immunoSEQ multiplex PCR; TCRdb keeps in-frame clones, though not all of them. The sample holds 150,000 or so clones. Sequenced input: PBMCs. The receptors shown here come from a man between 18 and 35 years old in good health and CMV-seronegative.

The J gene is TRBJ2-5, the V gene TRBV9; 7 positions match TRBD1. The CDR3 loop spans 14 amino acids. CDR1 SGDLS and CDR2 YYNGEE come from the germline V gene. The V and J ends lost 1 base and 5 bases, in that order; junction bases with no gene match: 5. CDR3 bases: TGTGCCAGCAGCGTACAGACAGGGCGGGAGACCCAGTACTTC. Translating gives CASSVQTGRETQYF.

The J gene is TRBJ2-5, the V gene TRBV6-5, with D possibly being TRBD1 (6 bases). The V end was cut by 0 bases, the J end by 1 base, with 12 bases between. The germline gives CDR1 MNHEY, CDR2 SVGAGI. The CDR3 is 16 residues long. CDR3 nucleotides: TGTGCCAGCAGTTACTCAGGGACACAAGCCCAAGAGACCCAGTACTTC. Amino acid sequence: CASSYSGTQAQETQYF.

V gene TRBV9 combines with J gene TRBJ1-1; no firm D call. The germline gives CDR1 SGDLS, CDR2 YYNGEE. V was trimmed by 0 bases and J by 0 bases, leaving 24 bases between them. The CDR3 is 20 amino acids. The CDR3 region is CASSVESRAADPNMNTEAFF. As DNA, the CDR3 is TGTGCCAGCAGCGTAGAATCTCGGGCAGCGGATCCTAATATGAACACTGAAGCTTTCTTT.

The CDR3 coding sequence is TGTGCCAGTAGGGAAAGGGGGGGAAACACTGAAGCTTTCTTT. It yields the protein CASRERGGNTEAFF. The chain has TRBV19 and TRBJ1-1; possibly TRBD1 for D (6 bases). The CDR3 is made up of 14 amino acids. The germline V gene encodes CDR1 LNHDA and CDR2 SQIVND (reference sequence). Trimming stripped 6 bases from V and 2 bases from J, with 13 bases between. Based on the CDR3 plus reference TRBV19 and TRBJ1-1, the full variable domain is DGGITQSPKYLFRKEGQNVTLSCEQNLNHDAMYWYRQDPGQGLRLIYYSQIVNDFQKGDIAEGYSVSREKKESFPLTVTSAQKNPTAFYLCASRERGGNTEAFFGQGTRLTVV.

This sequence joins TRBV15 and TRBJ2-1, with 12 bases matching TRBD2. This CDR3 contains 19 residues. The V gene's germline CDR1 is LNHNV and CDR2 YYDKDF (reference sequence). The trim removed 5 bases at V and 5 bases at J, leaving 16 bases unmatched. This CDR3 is CATSSGVTSGSARDNEQFF. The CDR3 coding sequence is TGTGCCACCAGCTCCGGGGTGACTAGCGGGAGCGCGAGGGACAATGAGCAGTTCTTC.

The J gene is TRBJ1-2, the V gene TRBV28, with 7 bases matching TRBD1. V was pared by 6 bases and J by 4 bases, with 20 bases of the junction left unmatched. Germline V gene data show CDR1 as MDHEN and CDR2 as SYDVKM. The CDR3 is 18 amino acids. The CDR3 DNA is TGTGCCAGCAGCCCAAACCCCCTCCTTGGCAGGGGGATCTATGGCTACACCTTC. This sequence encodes CASSPNPLLGRGIYGYTF.

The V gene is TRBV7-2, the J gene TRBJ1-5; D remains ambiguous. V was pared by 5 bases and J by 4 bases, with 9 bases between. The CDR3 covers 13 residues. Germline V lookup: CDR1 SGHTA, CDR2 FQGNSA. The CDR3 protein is CASSQQPNQPQHF. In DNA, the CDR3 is TGTGCCAGCAGCCAACAGCCGAATCAGCCCCAGCATTTT.

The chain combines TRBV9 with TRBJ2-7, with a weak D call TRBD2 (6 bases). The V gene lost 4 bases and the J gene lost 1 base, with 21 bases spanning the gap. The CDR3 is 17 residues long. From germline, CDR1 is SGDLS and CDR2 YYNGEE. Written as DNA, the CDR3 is TGTGCCAGCAGCTACCGGGAGAGCGCCACGGGATCCTACGAGCAGTACTTC. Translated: CASSYRESATGSYEQYF.

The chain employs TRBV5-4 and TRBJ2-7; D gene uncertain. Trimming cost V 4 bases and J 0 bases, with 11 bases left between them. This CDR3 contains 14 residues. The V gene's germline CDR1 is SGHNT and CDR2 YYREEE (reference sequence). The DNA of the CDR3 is TGTGCCAGCAGCCCCGACTGGAGCTCCTACGAGCAGTACTTC. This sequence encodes CASSPDWSSYEQYF.

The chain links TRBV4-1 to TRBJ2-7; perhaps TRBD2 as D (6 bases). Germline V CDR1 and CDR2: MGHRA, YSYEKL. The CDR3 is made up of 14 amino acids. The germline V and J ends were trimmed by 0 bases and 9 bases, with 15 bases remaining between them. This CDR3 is CASSQEPGWRGQYF. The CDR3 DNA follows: TGCGCCAGCAGCCAAGAACCGGGATGGAGGGGGCAGTACTTC.

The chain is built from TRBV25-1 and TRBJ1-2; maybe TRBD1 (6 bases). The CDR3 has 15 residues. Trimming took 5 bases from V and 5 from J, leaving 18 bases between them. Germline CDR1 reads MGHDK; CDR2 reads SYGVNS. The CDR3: CASSPGQTSRYGYTF. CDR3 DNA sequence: TGTGCCAGCAGTCCCGGACAGACCTCTCGGTATGGCTACACCTTC.

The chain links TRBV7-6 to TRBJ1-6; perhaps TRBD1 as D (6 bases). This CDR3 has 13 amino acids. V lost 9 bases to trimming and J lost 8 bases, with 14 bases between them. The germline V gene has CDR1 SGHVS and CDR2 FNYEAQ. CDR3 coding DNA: TGTGCCAGTTCAGGGGACCACTATTCACCCCTCCACTTT. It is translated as CASSGDHYSPLHF.

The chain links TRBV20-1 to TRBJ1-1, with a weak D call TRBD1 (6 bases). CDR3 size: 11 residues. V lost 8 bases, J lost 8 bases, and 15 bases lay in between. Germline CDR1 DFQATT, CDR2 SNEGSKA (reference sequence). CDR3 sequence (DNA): TGCAGTCGACTTGGACAGCTCGAAGCTTTCTTT. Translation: CSRLGQLEAFF.

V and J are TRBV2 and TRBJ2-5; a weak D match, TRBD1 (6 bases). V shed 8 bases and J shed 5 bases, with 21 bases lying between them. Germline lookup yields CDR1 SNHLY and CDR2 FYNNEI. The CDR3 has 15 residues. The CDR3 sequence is CASLEPQGPRETQYF. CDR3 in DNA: TGTGCCAGCTTGGAACCCCAGGGGCCAAGGGAGACCCAGTACTTC.

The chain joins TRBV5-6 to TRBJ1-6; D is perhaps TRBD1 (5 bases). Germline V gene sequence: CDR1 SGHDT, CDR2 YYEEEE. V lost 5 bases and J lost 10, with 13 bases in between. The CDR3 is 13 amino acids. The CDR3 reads CASSNQGTSPLHF. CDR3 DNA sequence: TGTGCCAGCAGTAATCAGGGAACCTCACCCCTCCACTTT.

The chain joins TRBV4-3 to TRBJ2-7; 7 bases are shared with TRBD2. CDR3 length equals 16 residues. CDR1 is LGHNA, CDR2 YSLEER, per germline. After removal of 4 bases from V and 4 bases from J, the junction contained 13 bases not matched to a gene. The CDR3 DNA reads TGCGCCAGCAGCCCCCTCGGGGGGAGGGAGACATACGAGCAGTACTTC. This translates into CASSPLGGRETYEQYF.

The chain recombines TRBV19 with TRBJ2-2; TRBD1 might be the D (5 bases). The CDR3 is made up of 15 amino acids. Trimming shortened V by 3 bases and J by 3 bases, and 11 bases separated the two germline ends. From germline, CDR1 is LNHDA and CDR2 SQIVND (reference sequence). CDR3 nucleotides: TGTGCCAGTAGTATGCAGGGTCGGTACACCGGGGAGCTGTTTTTT. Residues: CASSMQGRYTGELFF.

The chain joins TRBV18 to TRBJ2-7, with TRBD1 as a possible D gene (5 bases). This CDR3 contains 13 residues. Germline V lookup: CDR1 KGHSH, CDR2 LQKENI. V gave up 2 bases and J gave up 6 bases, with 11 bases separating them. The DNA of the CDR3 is TGTGCCAGCTCACCAACGTCAAGGGGCGAGCAGTACTTC. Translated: CASSPTSRGEQYF.

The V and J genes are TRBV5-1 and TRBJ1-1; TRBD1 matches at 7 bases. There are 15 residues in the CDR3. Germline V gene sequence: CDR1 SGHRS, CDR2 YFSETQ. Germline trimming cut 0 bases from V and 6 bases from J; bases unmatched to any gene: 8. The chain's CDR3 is CASSLAPDRVSEAFF. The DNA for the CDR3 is TGCGCCAGCAGCTTGGCCCCCGACAGGGTATCTGAAGCTTTCTTT.

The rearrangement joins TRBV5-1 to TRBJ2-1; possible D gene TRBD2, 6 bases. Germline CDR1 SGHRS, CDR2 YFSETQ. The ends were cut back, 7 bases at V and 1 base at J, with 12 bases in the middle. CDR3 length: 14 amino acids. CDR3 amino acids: CASSMGGSYNEQFF. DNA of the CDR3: TGCGCCAGCTCCATGGGGGGTTCCTACAATGAGCAGTTCTTC.

The CDR3 reads CASSHGPRQGAAGELFF. The DNA for the CDR3 is TGTGCCAGCAGCCATGGCCCCCGTCAGGGGGCAGCCGGGGAGCTGTTTTTT. The chain employs TRBV11-3 and TRBJ2-2, with 8 bases lining up with TRBD1. V dropped 5 bases and J dropped 6; count of bases not matched to a gene: 14. Germline V lookup: CDR1 SGHNT, CDR2 YENEEA. This CDR3 has 17 amino acids.

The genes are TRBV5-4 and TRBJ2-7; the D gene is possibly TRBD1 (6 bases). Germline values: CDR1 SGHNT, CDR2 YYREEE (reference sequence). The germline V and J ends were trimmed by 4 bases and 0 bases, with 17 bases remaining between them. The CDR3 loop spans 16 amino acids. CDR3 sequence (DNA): TGTGCCAGCAGCGGCGACAGAACAGGGAACTCCTACGAGCAGTACTTC. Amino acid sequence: CASSGDRTGNSYEQYF.

In nucleotides, the CDR3 is TGTGCCAGCAGCCAAGATCTTCCGGGCACAGGGGAGGCTTTCTTT. Protein product: CASSQDLPGTGEAFF. V usage is TRBV14 and J usage is TRBJ1-1, with 7 bases lining up with TRBD1. Germline CDR1 SGHDN, CDR2 FVKESK. The CDR3 is 15 amino acids. V shed 0 bases and J 11 bases; nucleotides not matched to a gene: 12.

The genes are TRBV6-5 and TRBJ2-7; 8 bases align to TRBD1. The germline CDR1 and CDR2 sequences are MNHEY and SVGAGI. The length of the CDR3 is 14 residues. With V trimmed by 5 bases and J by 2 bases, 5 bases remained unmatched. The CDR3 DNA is TGTGCCAGCAGTACGGACAGGGTTCCCTACGAGCAGTACTTC. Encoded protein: CASSTDRVPYEQYF.